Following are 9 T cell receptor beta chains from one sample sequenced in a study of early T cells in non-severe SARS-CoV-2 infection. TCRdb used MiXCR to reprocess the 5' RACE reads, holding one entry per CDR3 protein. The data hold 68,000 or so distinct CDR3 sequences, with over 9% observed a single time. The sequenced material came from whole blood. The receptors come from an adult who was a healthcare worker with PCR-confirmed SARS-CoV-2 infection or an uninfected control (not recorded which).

CDR3: CAISESYLSTSSGANVLTF. The CDR3 coding sequence is TGTGCCATCAGTGAGTCGTATTTGTCAACGTCCTCTGGGGCCAACGTCCTGACTTTC. The chain recombines TRBV10-3 with TRBJ2-6; no reliable D call. Trimming cost V 0 bases and J 0 bases, with 15 bases left between them. From germline, CDR1 is ENHRY and CDR2 SYGVKD. The CDR3 has 19 amino acids.

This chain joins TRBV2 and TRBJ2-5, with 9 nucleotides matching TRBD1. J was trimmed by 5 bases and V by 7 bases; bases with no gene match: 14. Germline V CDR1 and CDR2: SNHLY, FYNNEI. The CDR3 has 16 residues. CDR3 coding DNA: TGTGCCAGCACCTGGGAGGTACAGGGGGCAGTGGAGACCCAGTACTTC. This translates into CASTWEVQGAVETQYF.

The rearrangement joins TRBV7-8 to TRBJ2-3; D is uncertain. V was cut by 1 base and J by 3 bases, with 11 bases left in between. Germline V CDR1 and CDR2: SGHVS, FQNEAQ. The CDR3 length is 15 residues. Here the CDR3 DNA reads TGTGCCAGCAGCTTAGGGAGAATGGGAACAGATACGCAGTATTTT. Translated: CASSLGRMGTDTQYF.

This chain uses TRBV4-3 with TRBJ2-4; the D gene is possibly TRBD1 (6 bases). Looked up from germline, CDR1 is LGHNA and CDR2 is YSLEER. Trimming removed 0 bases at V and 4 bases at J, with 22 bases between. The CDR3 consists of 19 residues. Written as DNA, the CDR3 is TGCGCCAGCAGCCAAGAGACTCGGCAGGGGAAAGACCGGAAAAACATTCAGTACTTC. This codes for CASSQETRQGKDRKNIQYF.

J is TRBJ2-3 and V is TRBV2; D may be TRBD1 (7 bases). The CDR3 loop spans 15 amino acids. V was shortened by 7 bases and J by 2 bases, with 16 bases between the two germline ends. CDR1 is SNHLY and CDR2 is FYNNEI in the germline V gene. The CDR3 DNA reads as TGTGCCAGCACCCAGGAGGGACAGCCCACAGATACGCAGTATTTT. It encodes CASTQEGQPTDTQYF.

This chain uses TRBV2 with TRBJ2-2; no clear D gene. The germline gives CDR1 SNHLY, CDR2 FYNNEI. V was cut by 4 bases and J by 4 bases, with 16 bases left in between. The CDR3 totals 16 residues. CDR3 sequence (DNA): TGTGCCAGCAGTGGAGGAGTCGGACCCGGCACCGGGGAGCTGTTTTTT. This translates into CASSGGVGPGTGELFF.

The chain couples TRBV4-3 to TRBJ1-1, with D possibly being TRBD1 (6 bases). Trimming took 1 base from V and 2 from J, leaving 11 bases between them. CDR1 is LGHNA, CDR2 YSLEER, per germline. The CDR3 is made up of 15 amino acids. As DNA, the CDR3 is TGCGCCAGCAGCCAAGTTAGGGGGGTAAACACTGAAGCTTTCTTT. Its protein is CASSQVRGVNTEAFF.

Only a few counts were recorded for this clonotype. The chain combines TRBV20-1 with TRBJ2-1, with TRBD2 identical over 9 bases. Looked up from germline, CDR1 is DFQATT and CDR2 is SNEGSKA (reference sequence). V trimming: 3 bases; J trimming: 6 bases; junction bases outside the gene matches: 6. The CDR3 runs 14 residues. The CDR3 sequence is CSARGLAGINEQFF. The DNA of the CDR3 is TGCAGTGCTAGGGGCCTAGCGGGGATCAATGAGCAGTTCTTC.

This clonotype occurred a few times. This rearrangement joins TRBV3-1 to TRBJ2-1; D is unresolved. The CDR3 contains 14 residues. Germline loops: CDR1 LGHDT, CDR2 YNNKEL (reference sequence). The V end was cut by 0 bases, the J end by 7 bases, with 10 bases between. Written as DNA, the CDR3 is TGTGCCAGCAGCCAAGATCTGAGGCGTAATGAGCAGTTCTTC. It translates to CASSQDLRRNEQFF.